The 12 T cell receptor beta chains listed next were all sequenced from one sample in a study of T cells in Graves' hyperthyroidism and ophthalmopathy. RNA transcripts yielded amplified TCR beta CDR3 regions. The HTBI primer set served for first-round RT-PCR of the TCR CDR3. TCRdb reanalysed the multiplex PCR reads using MiXCR and keeps one entry per CDR3 protein. The sample gives about 590,000 distinct CDR3 sequences, 12% to 15% of which show up once; about 6.6% is in the top ten. Sequencing used blood. Every receptor here comes from a young woman with Graves' ophthalmopathy.

At least ten counts were recorded for this clonotype. The V call is TRBV3-1, the J call TRBJ2-2; a possible D gene is TRBD1 (5 bases). Germline CDR1 is LGHDT and CDR2 is YNNKEL (reference sequence). Trimming cost V 4 bases and J 0 bases, with 12 bases left between them. This CDR3 has 16 amino acids. CDR3 DNA: TGTGCCAGCAGCCCAGGGAAAGCGACGAACACCGGGGAGCTGTTTTTT. This encodes CASSPGKATNTGELFF.

In its sample, this clonotype was seen a few times. The V gene is TRBV6-5, the J gene TRBJ2-1; weak D call: TRBD1 (5 bases). The CDR3 sequence is 14 residues long. V dropped 0 bases and J dropped 3 bases, with 6 bases sitting between them. CDR1 is MNHEY, CDR2 SVGAGI, per germline. The DNA for the CDR3 is TGTGCCAGCAGTTACTCGACAGACTACAATGAGCAGTTCTTC. Protein: CASSYSTDYNEQFF.

Many counts were recorded for this clonotype. The V gene is TRBV7-8, the J gene TRBJ2-7; tentative D call: TRBD2 (5 bases). This CDR3 has 14 residues. The germline V gene encodes CDR1 SGHVS and CDR2 FQNEAQ. V lost 3 bases, J lost 1 base, and 10 bases lay in between. CDR3 residues: CASSFGGPSYEQYF. The CDR3 DNA reads TGTGCCAGCAGCTTTGGCGGGCCGTCCTACGAGCAGTACTTC.

This clonotype was observed a handful of times. V gene TRBV9 combines with J gene TRBJ2-7; TRBD2 matches at 7 bases. Germline CDR1 reads SGDLS; CDR2 reads YYNGEE. The CDR3 consists of 15 residues. V lost 0 bases, J lost 1 base, and 4 bases stayed unmatched. The CDR3 bases are TGTGCCAGCAGCGTAGCTGGAGCGGGGTCCTACGAGCAGTACTTC. This translates into CASSVAGAGSYEQYF.

V is TRBV10-3 and J is TRBJ1-5; tentative D call: TRBD1 (5 bases). Trimming pared 0 bases from V and 9 bases from J, leaving 18 bases between. The CDR3 is 16 residues long. CDR1 and CDR2 from the germline V gene are ENHRY and SYGVKD. The CDR3 DNA reads as TGTGCCATCAGTGAGTCGTCTGGGGGGGAAAATGTGCCCCAGCATTTT. Its protein product is CAISESSGGENVPQHF.

Regarding this clonotype: A much larger clone differs from this one at a single base, so this may be a read error. This chain uses TRBV6-1 with TRBJ2-7; TRBD2 matches 12 bases. CDR3 length equals 14 residues. Unmatched junction bases numbered 1, after V lost 4 bases and J lost 3 bases. Germline lookup yields CDR1 MNHNS and CDR2 SASEGT. CDR3 residues: CASSGLAGDYEQYF. The CDR3 bases are TGTGCCAGCAGTGGACTAGCGGGAGACTACGAGCAGTACTTC.

The V call is TRBV7-6, the J call TRBJ2-2; D is uncertain. Germline values: CDR1 SGHVS, CDR2 FNYEAQ. The CDR3 runs to 14 residues. The V and J ends lost 4 bases and 3 bases respectively, with 9 bases between them. The CDR3 spells CASSSDKDTGELFF. CDR3 nucleotides: TGTGCCAGCAGCTCTGACAAAGACACCGGGGAGCTGTTTTTT.

In this sample, this clonotype turned up many times. This rearrangement joins TRBV11-1 to TRBJ1-4; 7 bases agree with TRBD1. With V trimmed by 6 bases and J by 7 bases, 11 bases remained unmatched. Looked up from germline, CDR1 is SGHAT and CDR2 is FQDESV (reference sequence). The CDR3 has 15 residues. The CDR3 DNA sequence: TGTGCCAGCAGTCGCTCCGACAGGGCCTCTGAAAAACTGTTTTTT. Translation gives CASSRSDRASEKLFF.

This clonotype was seen more than once but under ten times. Just one base apart from a much larger clone, this may be a read error. This chain joins TRBV6-1 and TRBJ2-1; 12 nucleotides align to TRBD2. Germline V CDR1 and CDR2: MNHNS, SASEGT. There are 15 residues in the CDR3. In nucleotides, the CDR3 is TGTGCCAGCACCACGACTAGCGGGAGTGTCGATGAGCAGCTCTTC. As protein: CASTTTSGSVDEQLF.

The V call is TRBV19, the J call TRBJ2-7, with TRBD1 matching 10 bases. From germline, CDR1 is LNHDA and CDR2 SQIVND (reference sequence). J gave up 4 bases and V 5 bases, and 5 bases lay outside the gene matches. CDR3 length: 14 amino acids. The CDR3 spells CASSVPGQGYEQYF. The CDR3 nucleotides are TGTGCCAGTAGTGTCCCGGGACAGGGGTACGAGCAGTACTTC.

This clonotype turned up a few times. This rearrangement joins TRBV9 to TRBJ2-3, with no clear D. V shed 4 bases and J shed 2 bases, with 17 bases lying between them. The CDR3 is 16 residues long. Germline lookup yields CDR1 SGDLS and CDR2 YYNGEE. For the CDR3, the DNA is TGTGCCAGCAGCCCCCAAGCGCCCCTAAACACAGATACGCAGTATTTT. Translation: CASSPQAPLNTDTQYF.

This clonotype has at least ten counts. This CDR3 reads CASSLPGGFGYTF. CDR3 DNA: TGTGCCAGCAGCTTACCCGGGGGGTTTGGCTACACCTTC. The chain employs TRBV7-3 and TRBJ1-2, with a possible D match to TRBD1 (5 bases). The CDR3 spans 13 residues. Germline assignment: CDR1 SGHTA and CDR2 FQGTGA. Between the trimmed V and J ends, which lost 2 bases and 7 bases, there was a span of 11 bases.